This entry describes one TCR beta chain. Which antigen it targets is not known. Base qualities are not recorded, but no much larger clone differs from it by a single base. These data originate in a study of cytomegalovirus exposure and HLA in healthy donors (dated by TCRdb to the late 2010s). Describing the broader study: An earlier analysis of 587 of the donors reported roughly 300 Gb of sequence data and some 110 million unique TCR beta sequences obtained from 180 million or so T cells. An early release covering 550 to 700 HLA-typed donors comprised 300 to 350 gigabases of sequencing data and tens of millions of unique TCR sequences. The genetic ancestry cluster associated with self-reported Caucasian donors included roughly 84% of the approximately 400 genotyped donors. The aim of the study was to test whether cataloging public T cell receptors could identify signatures of past pathogen exposure. The study profiled the T cell repertoires of about 720 subjects by immunosequencing and related them to cytomegalovirus serostatus. A separate validation cohort of roughly 130 different subjects was used in addition to the approximately 640-subject first cohort. To predict cytomegalovirus infection status, the study brought together high-throughput TCR immunosequencing, statistical association of individual TCRs with disease status, and machine learning. In a later analysis, previously published TCR beta repertoires from 600 to 850 donors were re-analyzed and high-resolution HLA genotyping was added so that TCR occurrence patterns could be studied. Rather than drawing on any new phenotypic data, the later analysis identified candidate immune exposures from TCR beta sequences and the way those sequences occurred across donors. In an earlier analysis of roughly 580 of the donors, high-throughput TCR beta sequencing was used to judge whether each TCR beta V gene segment behaved as functional or pseudogenic. Donor age, sex, ethnicity and CMV serostatus were compiled alongside the repertoire data. A later genetic analysis took genome-wide SNP genotypes for about three fifths of the 666 donors and used that subset as a discovery cohort. Every repertoire in the discovery cohort had been generated on one and the same sequencing platform. HLA typing covered class I and class II loci at four-digit resolution. Typing coverage varied by locus: about 620-630 donors for A, B, C, DRB1 and DQB1; more than 500 for DQA1; about 590 for DPA1; some 470 for DPB1. Because of strong linkage in the cohort, five DR-DQ haplotypes were treated as single units for association and clustering. Across about 380 genotyped donors of the cohort, an average of approximately 240,000 unique TCR beta nucleotide sequences per donor were sequenced, and 15% to 20% of those sequences were non-productive.

Libraries were prepared through the immunoSEQ multiplex PCR assay. For the multiplex PCR, a mixture combining 60 forward primers for TCR Vbeta segments and 13 reverse primers for TCR Jbeta segments was used. The CDR3 region of rearranged TCR beta genes was amplified from genomic DNA by a multiplex PCR assay. The Illumina HiSeq System was used to sequence the amplified TCR beta libraries as 87-base-pair reads. The original methods were these. A later analysis counted approximately 84 million unique TCR beta chains across the 550 to 750 repertoires, and some 12 million of these chains were shared by at least two donors. Raw reads were error-corrected and collapsed into unique sequences with a nearest-neighbor algorithm that merged closely related sequences to remove PCR and sequencing errors. CDR3 sequences were aligned to IMGT reference sequences to assign V, D and J gene segments. For a sequence to be retained, at least a six-nucleotide match to both a V gene segment and a J gene segment was required. A rearrangement counted as productive if the CDR3 had no stop codons and remained in frame with V and J, and every other rearrangement counted as non-productive. Following IMGT convention, CDR3 was defined as the stretch from the second conserved V-encoded cysteine up to the conserved J-encoded phenylalanine. Sequences without an unambiguous match to a single V gene segment were excluded from the earlier analysis of several hundred of the donors. In an earlier analysis of 500 to 750 of the donors, V segments were called functional above 56.7% productive rearrangements and were called segregating when the between-donor standard deviation exceeded 5%. A statistical classification framework was built to diagnose cytomegalovirus status from the catalog of TCR beta chain sequences. A later analysis assigned V and J genes by comparing TCR nucleotide sequences with IMGT/GENE-DB human TR gene sequences. In a later analysis, CDR3 sequences and most-parsimonious VDJ recombination scenarios were assigned using the TCRdist pipeline. In a later analysis, each TCR beta chain was defined by its CDR3 amino acid sequence together with its V-gene family, and reads lacking a unique V-gene family were excluded. In a later analysis, 450 to 600 highly shared, low-generation-probability nucleotide sequences were removed to address suspected cross-contamination and a sequencing artifact. A later analysis calculated a clonal expansion index for each public chain from normalized within-repertoire ranks of inferred template counts. In a later analysis, generation probabilities were computed with a VDJ recombination model fitted to out-of-frame rearrangements, and the resulting probabilities were checked against IGoR. In a later analysis, hypergeometric tests were used to score TCR-TCR, TCR-HLA and TCR-CMV co-occurrence, with a repertoire-size bias correction applied to TCR pairs. A later analysis estimated false discovery rates by permuting HLA or CMV assignments 20 times. In a later analysis, co-occurring TCRs were grouped with DBSCAN, and TCRdist sequence similarity was added when clustering was performed within HLA-allele-positive subsets. Repertoires with fewer than 30,000 or more than 120,000 public chains were left out of co-occurrence clustering, as were four to six repertoires with anomalous nucleotide sharing. The immuneACCESS repertoire file appears here via TCRdb, limited to in-frame rearrangements. These files lack a portion of the clones; in checked studies, under half of the deficit traces to unresolved V genes, and the cause of the others is not known. V and J calls and clone size are those listed in that table; D and trimming were worked out from the DNA. The sample contains some 150,000 clones, approximately 80% of them found a single time. The ten largest clones represent around 5.4% of the sample.

Study-wide findings and limitations: A later analysis found that most CMV-associated TCR beta chains appeared HLA-restricted, with HLA associations seemingly driven largely by CMV exposure. The presence/absence analyses assumed that sequencing depth was roughly uniform across donors, and that assumption may not be true. Immune exposure information for the cohort was limited to CMV serostatus. A further reported finding was that TCR beta sequences accurately predicted the HLA-A and HLA-B alleles for most subjects in the first cohort. Linkage disequilibrium might explain the correlated functional status among segregating V segments, but an unknown experimental factor could not be excluded. Some IMGT-functional V segments, including TRBV6-2 and TRBV6-3, could not be told apart with the 87-base-pair reads, so those segments were excluded. When HLA alleles, especially DR and DQ, strongly co-occurred, TCR associations were difficult to assign to individual alleles. In a later analysis, HLA-associated TCR beta chains were found to be more clonally expanded and to have lower generation probabilities than equally common non-associated chains. In this cohort, only TCR beta chains were sequenced, and detectable features were limited by the absence of alpha or paired-chain data. Across donors, most TCR sequences were observed very rarely, whereas some public TCRs were present in many individuals. A cluster of highly shared sequence variants was judged likely to be a technical artifact of the sequencing pipeline. Because some donors lacked HLA typing at each locus, the association tests relied only on the typed subset. A later analysis found that TCR association rates varied across HLA loci, with DRB1 alleles showing the most associated TCRs and HLA-C alleles the fewest. A later analysis reported that several top co-occurrence clusters appeared linked to parvovirus B19, influenza, CMV and Epstein-Barr virus. A later analysis associated around 16,000 TCR beta sequences with specific HLA alleles at a false discovery rate of 0.05. An earlier analysis of approximately 530 of the donors showed that most TCR beta V segments appeared in productive rearrangements either about 87% or about 30% of the time, which broadly matched IMGT annotations. It was suggested by the authors that the approach could potentially be generalized to other disease states and immunological phenotypes. An association between a missense DCLRE1C variant and V-gene and J-gene trimming of TCR beta chains was found in a later genetic analysis and replicated in an independent cohort. In the study, roughly 160 TCR beta chains were listed as associated with cytomegalovirus. In a later genetic analysis, fewer N-insertions in productive TCRs were reported among donors in an Asian-associated ancestry cluster than the roughly 700-donor mean. Cytomegalovirus status was reported to be diagnosed by the classifier with high specificity and sensitivity in both the original and validation cohorts. In vitro tests confirmed that a few of the cytomegalovirus-associated TCR beta chains recognize cytomegalovirus antigens. Because counts were too low, 15 or so rarely observed V segments, including chromosome 9 orphons, were excluded from the earlier analysis of 587 of the donors.

The cohort consisted of 670 or so healthy bone marrow donors. At the time of sampling, all cohort members were nominally healthy, though unrecorded immune exposures were likely present. The donor tested CMV seropositive and was one of the 289 seropositive cohort members. A peripheral blood sample was collected from each donor, and TCR beta sequencing was performed on peripheral blood mononuclear cells. The Qiagen DNeasy Blood Extraction Kit was used to extract genomic DNA from the blood cell samples. The germline V gene specifies MDHEN as CDR1 and SYDVKM as CDR2. The CDR3 numbers 16 residues from cysteine through phenylalanine. CDR3 DNA only is kept here, 48 bases in frame from base 1.

This sequence was found in a man younger than 45 in good health and CMV-seropositive. The sequencing input was PBMCs. The chain joins TRBV28 to TRBJ2-5, with 8 bases in between that match TRBD2. TRBJ2-7 matches the DNA end more closely, so the J call is doubtful. This receptor has the CDR3 CASSAAGGLGAYEQYF. The DNA sequence is as follows: TGTGCCAGCAGTGCCGCGGGAGGACTAGGAGCCTACGAGCAGTACTTC.